This T cell receptor (beta chain) was recovered during a study of beta chain features in type 1 diabetes (dated by TCRdb to about 2018). Regarding the research as a whole: Patients and healthy donors did not differ in mean age, gender distribution, total cell number or subset yield. A total of over 90,000,000 sorted cells were examined across all samples, and a strong correlation was observed between cell number per subset and RNA yield. Naive and central memory subsets were obtained from all 30 or so donors, but regulatory and stem cell-like memory subsets were isolated from only 8 patients and roughly eight healthy donors. In the study, recently diagnosed type 1 diabetes patients and matched healthy donors were compared on the TCRB repertoires of their sorted circulating CD4+ T cell subsets.

The entire amount of isolated RNA was reverse transcribed using the High Capacity cDNA Reverse Transcription Kit, so the sequenced TCRB transcripts were expressed ones. Deep immunoSEQ sequencing was applied to naive, central memory and regulatory T cell samples, giving an average of approximately 3.8 million total reads per sample. Sorted cells were lysed in RLT buffer and RNA was extracted with DNase-treated RNeasy Micro or Mini kits, depending on cell number. Each cell subset was processed separately to prevent cross-contamination, with patient and healthy donor samples processed together. The immunoSEQ multiplex PCR was used to amplify TCRB sequences from cDNA, generating 87-bp fragments that spanned the CDR3 region. The amplicons were sequenced using the Illumina HiSeq platform. The paper's data handling went like this. Synthetic template baselines were used to correct PCR bias computationally, reads within Hamming distance 2 were collapsed together, and singletons that could not be merged were discarded. By aligning reads against IMGT, V, D and J genes, CDR3 length, and insertions or deletions at six rearrangement sites were assigned. Clonotype counts were normalized to sorted cell number within each subset before computing true diversity and Gini coefficients with the tcR R package. The overlap coefficient, calculated on TCRB nucleotide sequences, was used to quantify repertoire sharing. Out-of-frame TCRB sequences from naive cells were analyzed as a proxy for the pre-selection repertoire. Sourced from immuneACCESS, this table was stored by TCRdb with only in-frame sequences that have V and J called. A share of the clones is absent; for the studies checked, an unresolved V gene accounts for under half, and the remainder has no known explanation. The D gene and trimming were derived from the DNA, and the V and J assignments and clone size from that table. This sample comprises under 850,000 clones, roughly an eighth of them detected only once. The ten largest clonotypes hold less than 0.025% of the sample.

Each donor gave one peripheral blood draw, around 100 mL on average, collected into heparinised tubes. Using a panel that included CD45RO, CCR7, CD25, CD127, CD95 and CD27, naive, central memory, regulatory and stem cell-like memory CD4+ T cells were sorted on a BD FACSAria II. Purity was above 95% for every sorted population. PBMCs were isolated right away by Lymphoprep density gradient centrifugation and were stained directly, without culture. Samples were stained and sorted in pairs, with one healthy donor and one patient per experiment, so that batch effects were minimized. In the case of this clone: This clone's antigen is unknown. No clone much larger than this one lies a single base away; base qualities are absent.

Findings and caveats that apply to the study as a whole: Naive, central memory and regulatory TCRB repertoires appeared to be more alike among patients than among healthy donors. Shorter templates might be favored by PCR, yet because patient and control samples were amplified and corrected together, any such skew would affect both groups equally. In all four CD4+ subsets, TCRB CDR3 length was moderately but significantly shorter in type 1 diabetes patients. Only small numbers of individuals were included in the HLA sub-analyses, which left unresolved whether HLA type had any influence on TCRB rearrangement. Patients with type 1 diabetes made fewer insertions and deleted more nucleotides at VDJ recombination sites, implying thymic rearrangement abnormalities. Because cDNA was sequenced instead of genomic DNA, activated cells with high expression could be over-represented, although the groups did not differ in activation or CD3 levels.

Trimming leaves V shorter by 0 bases and J shorter by 4 bases, with the junction holding 4 bases beyond the gene matches. CDR1 SGDLS and CDR2 YYNGEE are derived from the germline V gene. The CDR3 has 15 amino acids, counting the end cysteine and phenylalanine. Only the CDR3 portion is preserved as DNA: 45 bases, with reading frame beginning at the first base. This clonotype originated in a man between 18 and 35 years old with type 1 diabetes. Source material: naive CD4+ T cells from blood. The sample's cell subset or site label is to be understood as: true naive CD4+ T cells. The V gene is TRBV9 and the J gene is TRBJ2-1, and 7 junction bases match TRBD2. The CDR3 sequence is CASSVEAGPYNEQFF. The nucleotides are TGTGCCAGCAGCGTAGAAGCGGGGCCATACAATGAGCAGTTCTTC.